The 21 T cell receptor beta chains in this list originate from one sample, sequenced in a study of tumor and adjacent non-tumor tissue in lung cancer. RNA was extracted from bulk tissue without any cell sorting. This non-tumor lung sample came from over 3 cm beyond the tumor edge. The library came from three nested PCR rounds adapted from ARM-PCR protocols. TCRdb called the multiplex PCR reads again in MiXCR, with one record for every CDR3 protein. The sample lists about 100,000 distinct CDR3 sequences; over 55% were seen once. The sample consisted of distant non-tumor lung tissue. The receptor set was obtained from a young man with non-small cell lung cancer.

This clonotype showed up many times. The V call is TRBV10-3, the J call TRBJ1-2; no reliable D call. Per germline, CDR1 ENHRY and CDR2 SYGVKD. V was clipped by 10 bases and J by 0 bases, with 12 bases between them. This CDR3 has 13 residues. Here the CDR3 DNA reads TGTGCCACCCAGAGTGGAGCTAACTATGGCTACACCTTC. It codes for CATQSGANYGYTF.

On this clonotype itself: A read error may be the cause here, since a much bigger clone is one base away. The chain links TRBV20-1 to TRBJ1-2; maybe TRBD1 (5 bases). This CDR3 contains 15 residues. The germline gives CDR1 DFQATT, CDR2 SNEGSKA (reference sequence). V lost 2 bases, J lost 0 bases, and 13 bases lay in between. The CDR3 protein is CSARSHMGPNYGYTF. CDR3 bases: TGCAGTGCTAGATCCCACATGGGGCCTAACTATGGCTACACCTTC.

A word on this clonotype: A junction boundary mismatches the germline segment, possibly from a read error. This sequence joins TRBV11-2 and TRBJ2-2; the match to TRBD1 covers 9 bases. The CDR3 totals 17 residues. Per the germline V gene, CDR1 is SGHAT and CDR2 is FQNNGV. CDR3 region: CASSLDNRGLNTGELFF. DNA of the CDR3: TGTGCCAGCAGCTTAGACAACAGGGGGCTTAACACTGGGGAGCTGTTTTTT.

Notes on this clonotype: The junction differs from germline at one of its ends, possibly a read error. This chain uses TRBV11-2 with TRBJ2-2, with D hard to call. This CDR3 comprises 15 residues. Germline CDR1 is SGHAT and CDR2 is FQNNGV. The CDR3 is CASSLEVTAFGELFF. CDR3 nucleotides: TGTGCTAGCAGCTTAGAGGTGACGGCATTCGGGGAGCTGTTTTTT.

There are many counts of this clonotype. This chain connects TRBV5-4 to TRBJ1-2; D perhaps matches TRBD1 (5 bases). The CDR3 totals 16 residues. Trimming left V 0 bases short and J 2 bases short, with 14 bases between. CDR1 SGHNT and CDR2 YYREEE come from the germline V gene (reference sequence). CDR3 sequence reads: CASSLGGLAGNYGYTF. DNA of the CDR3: TGTGCCAGCAGCTTGGGGGGTCTGGCAGGGAACTATGGCTACACCTTC.

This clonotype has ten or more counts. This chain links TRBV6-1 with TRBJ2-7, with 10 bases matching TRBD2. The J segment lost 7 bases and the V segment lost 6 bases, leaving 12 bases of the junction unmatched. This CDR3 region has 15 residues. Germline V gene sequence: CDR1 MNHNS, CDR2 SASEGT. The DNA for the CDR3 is TGTGCCAGCAGAGCGACCTTGCTAGCGGGAGATGAGCAGTACTTC. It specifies CASRATLLAGDEQYF.

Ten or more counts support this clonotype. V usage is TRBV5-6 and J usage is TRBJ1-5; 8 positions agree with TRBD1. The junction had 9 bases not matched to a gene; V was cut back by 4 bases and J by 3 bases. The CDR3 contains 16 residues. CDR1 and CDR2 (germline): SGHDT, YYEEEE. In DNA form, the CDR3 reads TGTGCCAGCAGCACCGGAGACAGGGGAAACAATCAGCCCCAGCATTTT. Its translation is CASSTGDRGNNQPQHF.

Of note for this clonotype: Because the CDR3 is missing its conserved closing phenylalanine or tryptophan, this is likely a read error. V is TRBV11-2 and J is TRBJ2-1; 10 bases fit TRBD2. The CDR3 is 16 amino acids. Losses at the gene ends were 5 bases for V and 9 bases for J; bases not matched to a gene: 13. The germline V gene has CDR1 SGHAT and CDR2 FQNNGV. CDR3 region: CASSLWVSGRSSEQFY. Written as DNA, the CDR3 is TGTGCCAGCAGCCTATGGGTTAGCGGGAGGAGCAGTGAGCAGTTCTAC.

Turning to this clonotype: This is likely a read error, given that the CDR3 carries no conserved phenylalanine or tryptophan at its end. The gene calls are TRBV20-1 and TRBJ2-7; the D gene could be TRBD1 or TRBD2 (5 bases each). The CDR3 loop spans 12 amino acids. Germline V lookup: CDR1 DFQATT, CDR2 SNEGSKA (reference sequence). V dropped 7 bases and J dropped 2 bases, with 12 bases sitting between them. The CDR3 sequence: CSVGTATYEQYY. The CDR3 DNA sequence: TGCAGTGTCGGGACGGCCACCTACGAGCAGTACTAC.

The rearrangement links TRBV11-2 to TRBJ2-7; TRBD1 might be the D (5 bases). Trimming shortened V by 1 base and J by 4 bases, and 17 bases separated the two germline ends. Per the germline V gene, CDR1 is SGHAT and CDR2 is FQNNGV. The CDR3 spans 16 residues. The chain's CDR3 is CASSLVSEWGRYEQYF. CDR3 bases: TGTGCCAGCAGCTTAGTGTCAGAATGGGGCCGGTACGAGCAGTACTTC.

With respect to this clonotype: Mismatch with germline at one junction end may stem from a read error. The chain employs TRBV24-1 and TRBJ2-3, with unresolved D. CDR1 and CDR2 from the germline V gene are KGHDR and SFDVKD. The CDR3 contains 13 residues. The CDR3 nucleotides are TGTGCCACCAGTGATTCGACAACAGATACGCATTATTTT. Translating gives CATSDSTTDTHYF.

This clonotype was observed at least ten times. The CDR3 loop is CAIRRGEGLNTEAFF. The CDR3 DNA reads as TGTGCCATCAGAAGGGGTGAGGGCCTGAACACTGAAGCTTTCTTT. This sequence joins TRBV10-3 and TRBJ1-1, with D perhaps matching TRBD1 (5 bases). The germline CDR1 and CDR2 sequences are ENHRY and SYGVKD. Trimming took 6 bases from V and 0 from J, leaving 14 bases between them. This CDR3 is built from 15 residues.

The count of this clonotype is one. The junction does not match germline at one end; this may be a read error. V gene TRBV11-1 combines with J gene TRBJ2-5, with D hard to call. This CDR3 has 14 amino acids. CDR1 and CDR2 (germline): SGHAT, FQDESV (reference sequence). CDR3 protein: CASSADTDRETRYF. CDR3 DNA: TGTGCCAGCAGCGCCGACACGGACCGAGAGACCCGGTACTTC.

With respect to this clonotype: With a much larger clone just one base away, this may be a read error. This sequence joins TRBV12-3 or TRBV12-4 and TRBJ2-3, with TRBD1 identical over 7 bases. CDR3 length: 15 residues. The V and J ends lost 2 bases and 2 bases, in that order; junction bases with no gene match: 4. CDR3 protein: CASSLYGQVTDTQYF. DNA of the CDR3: TGTGCCAGCAGTTTATATGGACAGGTCACAGATACGCAGTATTTT.

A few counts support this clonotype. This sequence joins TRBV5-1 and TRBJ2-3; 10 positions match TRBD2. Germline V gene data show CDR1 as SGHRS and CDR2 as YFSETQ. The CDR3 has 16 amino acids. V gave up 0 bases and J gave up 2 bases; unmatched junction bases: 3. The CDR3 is CASSLAAGGYTDTQYF. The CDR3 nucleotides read TGCGCCAGCAGCTTGGCAGCGGGAGGGTACACAGATACGCAGTATTTT.

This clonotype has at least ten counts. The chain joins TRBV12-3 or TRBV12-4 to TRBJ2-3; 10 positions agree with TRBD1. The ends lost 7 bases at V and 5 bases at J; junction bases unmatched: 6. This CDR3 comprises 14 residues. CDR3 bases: TGTGCCAGCACCCAAGACAGGGGGCAAGATACGCAGTATTTT. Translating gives CASTQDRGQDTQYF.

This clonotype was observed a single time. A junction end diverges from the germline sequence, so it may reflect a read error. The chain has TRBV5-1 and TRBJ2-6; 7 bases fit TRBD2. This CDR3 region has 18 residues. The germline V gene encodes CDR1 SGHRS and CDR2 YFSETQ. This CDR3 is CASRYYAGDPSGANVPSF. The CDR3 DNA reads TGCGCCAGCAGGTACTATGCGGGGGATCCCTCTGGGGCCAACGTCCCGAGTTTC.

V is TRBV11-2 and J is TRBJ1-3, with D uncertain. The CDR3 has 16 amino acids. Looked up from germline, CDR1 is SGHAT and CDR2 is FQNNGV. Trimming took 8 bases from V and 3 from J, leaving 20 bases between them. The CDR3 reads CASRTSKATFGNTIYF. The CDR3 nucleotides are TGTGCCAGCCGGACCTCGAAAGCGACTTTTGGAAACACCATATATTTT.

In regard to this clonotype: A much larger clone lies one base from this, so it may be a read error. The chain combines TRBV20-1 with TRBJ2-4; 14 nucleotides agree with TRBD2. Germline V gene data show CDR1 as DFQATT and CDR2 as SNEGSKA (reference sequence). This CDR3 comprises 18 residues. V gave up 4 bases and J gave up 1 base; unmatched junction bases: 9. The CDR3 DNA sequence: TGCAGTGCTACCCCGACTAGCGGGAGGGCCCGGGCCAAAAACATTCAGTACTTC. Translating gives CSATPTSGRARAKNIQYF.

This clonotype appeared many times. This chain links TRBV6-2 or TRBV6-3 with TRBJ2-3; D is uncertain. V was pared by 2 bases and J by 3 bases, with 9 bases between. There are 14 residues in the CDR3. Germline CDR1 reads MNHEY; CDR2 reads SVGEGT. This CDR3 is CASSYIGDTDTQYF. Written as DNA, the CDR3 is TGTGCCAGCAGTTACATTGGGGATACAGATACGCAGTATTTT.

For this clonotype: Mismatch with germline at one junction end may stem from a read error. The CDR3 DNA reads TGCAGCGTTCGCGGACAGACTTTCGATGGCTACACTTTC. Residues: CSVRGQTFDGYTF. The rearrangement joins TRBV29-1 to TRBJ1-2, with D perhaps TRBD1 (6 bases). Germline V gene sequence: CDR1 SQVTM, CDR2 ANQGSEA. The CDR3 has 13 amino acids.